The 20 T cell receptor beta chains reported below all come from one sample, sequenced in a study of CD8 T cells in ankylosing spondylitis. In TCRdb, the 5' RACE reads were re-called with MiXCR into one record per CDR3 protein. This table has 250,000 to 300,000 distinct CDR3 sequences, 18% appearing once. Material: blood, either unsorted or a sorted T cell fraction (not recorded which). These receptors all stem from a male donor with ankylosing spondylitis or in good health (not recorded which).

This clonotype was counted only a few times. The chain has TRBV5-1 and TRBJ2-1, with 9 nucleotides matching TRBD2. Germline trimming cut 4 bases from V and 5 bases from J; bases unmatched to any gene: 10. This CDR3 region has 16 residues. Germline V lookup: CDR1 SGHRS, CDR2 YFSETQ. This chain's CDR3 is CASSAGTSQPNNEQFF. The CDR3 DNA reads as TGCGCCAGCAGCGCCGGGACTAGCCAGCCAAACAATGAGCAGTTCTTC.

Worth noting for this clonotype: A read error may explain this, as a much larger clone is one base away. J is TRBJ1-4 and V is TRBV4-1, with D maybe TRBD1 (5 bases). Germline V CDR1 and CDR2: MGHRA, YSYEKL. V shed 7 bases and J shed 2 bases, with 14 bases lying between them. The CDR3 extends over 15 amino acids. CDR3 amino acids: CASTGMWGTNEKLFF. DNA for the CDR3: TGCGCCAGCACCGGGATGTGGGGGACTAATGAAAAACTGTTTTTT.

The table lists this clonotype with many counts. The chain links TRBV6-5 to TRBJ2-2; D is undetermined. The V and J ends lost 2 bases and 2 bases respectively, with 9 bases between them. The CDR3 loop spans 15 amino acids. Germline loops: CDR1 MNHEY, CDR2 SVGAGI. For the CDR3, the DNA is TGTGCCAGCAGTTACGCGATAGGAAACACCGGGGAGCTGTTTTTT. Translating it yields CASSYAIGNTGELFF.

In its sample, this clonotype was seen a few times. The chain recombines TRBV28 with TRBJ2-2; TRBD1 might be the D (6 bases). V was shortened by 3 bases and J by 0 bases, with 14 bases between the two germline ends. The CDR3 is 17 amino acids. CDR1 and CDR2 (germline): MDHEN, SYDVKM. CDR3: CASSFPPTGANTGELFF. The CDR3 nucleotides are TGTGCCAGCAGTTTCCCCCCGACAGGCGCGAACACCGGGGAGCTGTTTTTT.

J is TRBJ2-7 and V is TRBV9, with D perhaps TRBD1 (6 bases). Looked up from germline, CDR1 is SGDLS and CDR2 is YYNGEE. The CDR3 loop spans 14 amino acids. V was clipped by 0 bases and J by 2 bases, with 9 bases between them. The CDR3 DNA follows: TGTGCCAGCAGCGTAGGGGACACCCCCTACGAGCAGTACTTC. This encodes CASSVGDTPYEQYF.

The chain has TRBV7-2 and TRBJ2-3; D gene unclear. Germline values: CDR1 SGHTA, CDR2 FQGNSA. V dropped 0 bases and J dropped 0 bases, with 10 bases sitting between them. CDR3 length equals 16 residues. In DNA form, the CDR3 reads TGTGCCAGCAGCTTAGCTGTCGGCAGTAGCACAGATACGCAGTATTTT. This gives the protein CASSLAVGSSTDTQYF. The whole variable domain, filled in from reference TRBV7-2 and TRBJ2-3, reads GAGVSQSPSNKVTEKGKDVELRCDPISGHTALYWYRQSLGQGLEFLIYFQGNSAPDKSGLPSDRFSAERTGGSVSTLTIQRTQQEDSAVYLCASSLAVGSSTDTQYFGPGTRLTVL.

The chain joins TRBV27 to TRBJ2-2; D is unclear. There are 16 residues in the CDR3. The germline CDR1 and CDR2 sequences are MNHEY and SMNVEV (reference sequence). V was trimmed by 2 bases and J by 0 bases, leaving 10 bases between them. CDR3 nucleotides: TGTGCCAGCAGTTTAGCCCAGCCCTCGAACACCGGGGAGCTGTTTTTT. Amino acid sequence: CASSLAQPSNTGELFF.

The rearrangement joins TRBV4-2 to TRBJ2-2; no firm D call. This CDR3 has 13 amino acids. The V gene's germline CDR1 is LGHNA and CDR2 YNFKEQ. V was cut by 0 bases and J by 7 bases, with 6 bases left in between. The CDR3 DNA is TGTGCCAGCAGCCAAGATCTTAACGGGGAGCTGTTTTTT. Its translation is CASSQDLNGELFF.

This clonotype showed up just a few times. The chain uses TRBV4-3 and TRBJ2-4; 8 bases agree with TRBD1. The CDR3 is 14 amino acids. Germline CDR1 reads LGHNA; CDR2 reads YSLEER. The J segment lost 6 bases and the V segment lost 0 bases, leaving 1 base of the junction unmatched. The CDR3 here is CASSQDDRGNIQYF. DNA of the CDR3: TGCGCCAGCAGCCAAGATGACAGGGGAAACATTCAGTACTTC.

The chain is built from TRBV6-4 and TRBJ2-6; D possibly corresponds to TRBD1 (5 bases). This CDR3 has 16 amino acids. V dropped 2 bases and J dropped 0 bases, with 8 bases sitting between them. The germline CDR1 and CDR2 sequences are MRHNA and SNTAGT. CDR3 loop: CASSDSGASGANVLTF. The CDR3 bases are TGTGCCAGCAGTGACAGTGGGGCCTCTGGGGCCAACGTCCTGACTTTC.

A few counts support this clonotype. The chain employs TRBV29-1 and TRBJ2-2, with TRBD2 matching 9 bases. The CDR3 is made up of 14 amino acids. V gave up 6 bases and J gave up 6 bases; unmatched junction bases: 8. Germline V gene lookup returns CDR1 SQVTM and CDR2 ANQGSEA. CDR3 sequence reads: CSVVSGRVPGELFF. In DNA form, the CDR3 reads TGCAGCGTAGTTAGCGGGAGAGTGCCCGGGGAGCTGTTTTTT.

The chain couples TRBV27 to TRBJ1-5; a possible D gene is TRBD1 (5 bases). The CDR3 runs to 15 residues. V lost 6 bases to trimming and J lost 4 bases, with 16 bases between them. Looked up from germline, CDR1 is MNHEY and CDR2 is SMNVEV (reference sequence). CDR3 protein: CASRDGTVENQPQHF. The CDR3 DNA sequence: TGTGCCAGCAGAGACGGGACGGTGGAGAATCAGCCCCAGCATTTT.

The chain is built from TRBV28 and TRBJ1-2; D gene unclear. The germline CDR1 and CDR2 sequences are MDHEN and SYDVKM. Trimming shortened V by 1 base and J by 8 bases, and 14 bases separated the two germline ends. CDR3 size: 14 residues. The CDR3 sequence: CASSLSRHSLGYTF. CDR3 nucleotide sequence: TGTGCCAGCAGTTTATCGAGACATTCTCTCGGCTACACCTTC.

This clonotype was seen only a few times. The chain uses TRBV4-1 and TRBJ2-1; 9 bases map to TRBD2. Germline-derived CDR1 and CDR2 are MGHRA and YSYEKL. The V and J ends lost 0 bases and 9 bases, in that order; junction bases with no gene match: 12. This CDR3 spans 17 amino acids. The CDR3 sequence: CASSQDITAGGPCEQFF. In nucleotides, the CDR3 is TGCGCCAGCAGCCAAGATATTACGGCGGGAGGGCCTTGTGAGCAGTTCTTC.

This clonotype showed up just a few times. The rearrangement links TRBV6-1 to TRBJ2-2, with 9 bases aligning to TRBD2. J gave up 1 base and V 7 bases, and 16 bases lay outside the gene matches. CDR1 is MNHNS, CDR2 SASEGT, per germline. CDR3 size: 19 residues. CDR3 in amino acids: CASTKAWVAGAENTGELFF. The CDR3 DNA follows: TGTGCCAGCACCAAAGCATGGGTAGCGGGAGCAGAGAACACCGGGGAGCTGTTTTTT.

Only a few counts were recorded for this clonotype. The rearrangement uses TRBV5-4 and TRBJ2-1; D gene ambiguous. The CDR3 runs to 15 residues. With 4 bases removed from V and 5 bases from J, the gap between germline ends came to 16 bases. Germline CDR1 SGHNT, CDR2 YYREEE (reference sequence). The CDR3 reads CASSLLWGVDNEQFF. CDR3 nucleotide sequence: TGTGCCAGCAGCCTCCTGTGGGGTGTTGACAATGAGCAGTTCTTC.

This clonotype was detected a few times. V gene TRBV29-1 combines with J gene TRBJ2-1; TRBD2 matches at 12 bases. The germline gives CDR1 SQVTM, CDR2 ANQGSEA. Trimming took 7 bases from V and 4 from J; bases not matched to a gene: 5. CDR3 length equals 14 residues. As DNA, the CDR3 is TGCAGCGCGACTAGCGGGAGAGGTTACAATGAGCAGTTCTTC. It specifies CSATSGRGYNEQFF.

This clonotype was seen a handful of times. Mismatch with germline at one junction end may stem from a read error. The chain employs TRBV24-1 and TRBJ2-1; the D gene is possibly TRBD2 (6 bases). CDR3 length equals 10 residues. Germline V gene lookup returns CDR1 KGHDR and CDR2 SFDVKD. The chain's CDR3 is CATNRDCRIF. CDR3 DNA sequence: TGTGCCACCAACCGGGACTGTCGGATCTTC.

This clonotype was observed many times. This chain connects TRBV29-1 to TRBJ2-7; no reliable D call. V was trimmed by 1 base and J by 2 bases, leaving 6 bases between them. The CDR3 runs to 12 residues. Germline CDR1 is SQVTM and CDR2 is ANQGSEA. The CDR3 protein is CSVEVSAYEQYF. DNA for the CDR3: TGCAGCGTTGAAGTCAGTGCCTACGAGCAGTACTTC.

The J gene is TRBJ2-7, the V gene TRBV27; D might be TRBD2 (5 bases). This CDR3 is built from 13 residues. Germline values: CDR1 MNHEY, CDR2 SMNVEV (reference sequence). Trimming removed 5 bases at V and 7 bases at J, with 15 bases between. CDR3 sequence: CASSRFLSGEQYF. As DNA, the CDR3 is TGTGCCAGCAGTCGATTCCTCTCGGGAGAGCAGTACTTC.